Listed here are 18 T cell receptor beta chains from one sample, sequenced in a study of blood T cell repertoires in COVID-19. The method was immunoSEQ multiplex PCR; TCRdb's version includes in-frame clones alone and lacks a portion of them. The repertoire holds a few hundred thousand clones, with 75% to 90% as singletons. The material sequenced was peripheral blood. These TCRs come from a woman in her forties or fifties with COVID-19, enrolled during active disease.

This rearrangement joins TRBV4-3 to TRBJ1-4; TRBD1 aligns across 8 bases. Losses at the gene ends were 0 bases for V and 7 bases for J; bases not matched to a gene: 10. The V gene's germline CDR1 is LGHNA and CDR2 YSLEER. The CDR3 has 17 amino acids. The CDR3 coding sequence is TGCGCCAGCAGCCAAGAACCCCGGACAGGGCGGGTTGAAAAACTGTTTTTT. Its translation: CASSQEPRTGRVEKLFF.

The V gene is TRBV9, the J gene TRBJ2-1, with TRBD2 matching over 12 bases. The CDR3 is 17 residues long. The J segment lost 0 bases and the V segment lost 4 bases, leaving 5 bases of the junction unmatched. Germline lookup yields CDR1 SGDLS and CDR2 YYNGEE. This chain's CDR3 is CASSPRLAGVSYNEQFF. The CDR3 region has the DNA TGTGCCAGCAGCCCGCGACTAGCGGGGGTCTCCTACAATGAGCAGTTCTTC.

V gene TRBV11-1 combines with J gene TRBJ2-1; D is unresolved. CDR3 size: 15 residues. V lost 2 bases and J lost 0, with 8 bases in between. CDR1 SGHAT and CDR2 FQDESV come from the germline V gene (reference sequence). The chain's CDR3 is CASSLLRNSYNEQFF. The CDR3, as DNA: TGTGCCAGCAGCTTATTGCGAAACTCCTACAATGAGCAGTTCTTC.

This chain connects TRBV13 to TRBJ2-1; no definite D call. This CDR3 spans 14 amino acids. V was trimmed by 0 bases and J by 5 bases, leaving 8 bases between them. Germline CDR1 and CDR2: PRHDT and FYEKMQ (reference sequence). CDR3 DNA sequence: TGTGCCAGCAGCTTAGGGAGAGTTAACAATGAGCAGTTCTTC. It translates to CASSLGRVNNEQFF.

The chain carries TRBV6-1 and TRBJ2-7; 9 bases match TRBD1. The CDR3 extends over 14 amino acids. Germline V gene lookup returns CDR1 MNHNS and CDR2 SASEGT. The junction had 7 bases not matched to a gene; V was cut back by 6 bases and J by 4 bases. CDR3 sequence (DNA): TGTGCCAGCAGCCCCGGGACAGGGTTTTACGAGCAGTACTTC. Its protein is CASSPGTGFYEQYF.

The chain is built from TRBV4-1 and TRBJ1-5; 8 bases line up with TRBD1. With V trimmed by 2 bases and J by 4 bases, 7 bases remained unmatched. Looked up from germline, CDR1 is MGHRA and CDR2 is YSYEKL. The CDR3 is made up of 16 amino acids. The CDR3 coding sequence is TGCGCCAGCAGCCAATACCAGGGGGCCAGGAATCAGCCCCAGCATTTT. This sequence encodes CASSQYQGARNQPQHF.

Concerning this clone itself: This specimen includes other DNA sequences encoding the same CDR3. This chain uses TRBV9 with TRBJ2-7; possibly TRBD1 for D (6 bases). Trimming shortened V by 0 bases and J by 3 bases, and 7 bases separated the two germline ends. The length of the CDR3 is 13 residues. Per germline, CDR1 SGDLS and CDR2 YYNGEE. The CDR3 nucleotides read TGTGCCAGCAGCGTAGGACAGGACTACGAGCAGTACTTC. Its protein product is CASSVGQDYEQYF.

The chain couples TRBV7-2 to TRBJ1-5, with D possibly being TRBD1 (6 bases). Germline CDR1 and CDR2: SGHTA and FQGNSA. This CDR3 comprises 15 residues. Trimming pared 0 bases from V and 6 bases from J, leaving 12 bases between. CDR3 in amino acids: CASSLASGEGQPQHF. CDR3 DNA: TGTGCCAGCAGCTTAGCGTCAGGGGAAGGTCAGCCCCAGCATTTT.

The chain couples TRBV12-3 or TRBV12-4 to TRBJ2-7; no firm D call. Trimming left V 3 bases short and J 3 bases short, with 9 bases between. There are 13 residues in the CDR3. The CDR3 protein is CASSFLQDYEQYF. The CDR3 nucleotides read TGTGCCAGCAGTTTTCTCCAGGACTACGAGCAGTACTTC.

This chain connects TRBV5-6 to TRBJ2-7; 7 bases agree with TRBD1. Germline V lookup: CDR1 SGHDT, CDR2 YYEEEE. Trimming cost V 2 bases and J 3 bases; bases outside gene matches: 8. The length of the CDR3 is 15 residues. CDR3 amino acids: CASSLPGQFYYEQYF. In DNA, the CDR3 is TGTGCCAGCAGCTTACCGGGACAGTTCTACTACGAGCAGTACTTC.

The chain has TRBV5-6 and TRBJ2-3; D not resolved. Per germline, CDR1 SGHDT and CDR2 YYEEEE. V was shortened by 1 base and J by 1 base, with 10 bases between the two germline ends. This CDR3 contains 15 residues. Here the CDR3 reads CASSLRSVGTDTQYF. The CDR3 DNA reads as TGTGCCAGCAGCTTGCGCTCGGTGGGCACAGATACGCAGTATTTT. Full variable domain (missing parts from reference TRBV5-6 and TRBJ2-3): DAGVTQSPTHLIKTRGQQVTLRCSPKSGHDTVSWYQQALGQGPQFIFQYYEEEERQRGNFPDRFSGHQFPNYSSELNVNALLLGDSALYLCASSLRSVGTDTQYFGPGTRLTVL.

The rearrangement links TRBV11-2 to TRBJ2-7, with 11 bases matching TRBD2. This CDR3 contains 16 residues. After removal of 4 bases from V and 3 bases from J, the junction contained 8 bases not matched to a gene. From germline, CDR1 is SGHAT and CDR2 FQNNGV. CDR3 in DNA: TGTGCCAGCAGCTACGGGACTAGCGGAGCCTTCTACGAGCAGTACTTC. It specifies CASSYGTSGAFYEQYF.

The chain couples TRBV19 to TRBJ1-3, with D hard to call. Germline-derived CDR1 and CDR2 are LNHDA and SQIVND (reference sequence). The CDR3 is made up of 15 amino acids. V gave up 0 bases and J gave up 0 bases, with 6 bases separating them. CDR3 protein: CASSIDGSSGNTIYF. For the CDR3, the DNA is TGTGCCAGTAGTATAGATGGCAGCTCTGGAAACACCATATATTTT.

The rearrangement links TRBV9 to TRBJ2-6; D not certain. The V and J ends lost 2 bases and 2 bases respectively, with 8 bases between them. This CDR3 contains 15 residues. Germline V CDR1 and CDR2: SGDLS, YYNGEE. CDR3 sequence reads: CASSVRGAGANVLTF. The CDR3 DNA sequence: TGTGCCAGCAGCGTTAGAGGTGCTGGGGCCAACGTCCTGACTTTC. The variable domain in full, completed from reference TRBV9 and TRBJ2-6, reads DSGVTQTPKHLITATGQRVTLRCSPRSGDLSVYWYQQSLDQGLQFLIQYYNGEERAKGNILERFSAQQFPDLHSELNLSSLELGDSALYFCASSVRGAGANVLTFGAGSRLTVL.

The chain recombines TRBV30 with TRBJ2-3; weak D call: TRBD2 (7 bases). Trimming took 5 bases from V and 0 from J, leaving 15 bases between them. CDR3 size: 15 residues. Germline V gene lookup returns CDR1 GTSNPN and CDR2 SVGIG (reference sequence). This CDR3 reads CAWSRGGASTDTQYF. The CDR3 DNA reads as TGTGCCTGGTCGAGGGGGGGGGCTAGCACAGATACGCAGTATTTT.

The chain uses TRBV3-1 (or the pseudogene TRBV3-2) and TRBJ2-5, with TRBD1 as a possible D gene (5 bases). Germline V CDR1 and CDR2: LGHDT, YNNKEL (reference sequence). The V end was cut by 4 bases, the J end by 2 bases, with 11 bases between. CDR3 length equals 14 residues. Here the CDR3 reads CASSPRTQQETQYF. DNA for the CDR3: TGTGCCAGCAGCCCCAGGACACAGCAAGAGACCCAGTACTTC.

The genes are TRBV7-2 and TRBJ2-3, with 10 nucleotides matching TRBD2. The CDR3 extends over 15 amino acids. V lost 5 bases, J lost 2 bases, and 4 bases stayed unmatched. From germline, CDR1 is SGHTA and CDR2 FQGNSA. CDR3 residues: CASSRGLANTDTQYF. The CDR3 coding sequence is TGTGCCAGCAGCAGGGGACTAGCGAACACAGATACGCAGTATTTT.

The chain recombines TRBV11-3 with TRBJ2-2; TRBD2 matches 9 bases. This CDR3 has 18 amino acids. The junction had 10 bases not matched to a gene; V was cut back by 4 bases and J by 1 base. Germline CDR1 and CDR2: SGHNT and YENEEA. The CDR3 nucleotides are TGTGCCAGCAGCTCCTGGGGGGTACTAGCGGGGAACACCGGGGAGCTGTTTTTT. This codes for CASSSWGVLAGNTGELFF.